A single sample gave rise to the 23 T cell receptor beta chains below, sequenced in a study of T-cell memory formation after mild COVID-19. TCRdb ran MiXCR on the 5' RACE reads and lists one entry per CDR3 protein. This table has roughly 14,000 distinct CDR3 sequences, roughly 19% appearing once. Material for sequencing was PBMCs or a T cell subset sorted from them (not recorded which). The receptors here all came from an adult woman who had mild COVID-19 (a few samples of this study predate the infection). Cell type and time point are not known.

This clonotype was detected only a few times. V and J are TRBV13 and TRBJ1-2; tentative D call: TRBD1 (5 bases). This CDR3 region has 14 residues. Germline CDR1 and CDR2: PRHDT and FYEKMQ (reference sequence). The germline V and J ends were trimmed by 0 bases and 0 bases, with 5 bases remaining between them. As DNA, the CDR3 is TGTGCCAGCAGCTTAGGGGGGGCTAACTATGGCTACACCTTC. Its translation: CASSLGGANYGYTF.

V is TRBV24-1 and J is TRBJ2-3; TRBD2 aligns across 11 bases. The CDR3 consists of 18 residues. Germline lookup yields CDR1 KGHDR and CDR2 SFDVKD. Trimming removed 2 bases from V and 0 bases from J; junction bases left unmatched: 6. CDR3 DNA: TGTGCCACCAGTGATTCCGGGACTAGCGGCCCTAGCACAGATACGCAGTATTTT. It specifies CATSDSGTSGPSTDTQYF.

This clonotype was counted only a few times. CDR3: CATALDEGRTEAFF. The DNA of the CDR3 is TGTGCCACCGCCTTGGATGAGGGGAGGACTGAAGCTTTCTTT. The chain has TRBV15 and TRBJ1-1; a possible D gene is TRBD1 (5 bases). This CDR3 has 14 residues. Germline CDR1 and CDR2: LNHNV and YYDKDF (reference sequence). The V end lost 8 bases, the J end lost 5 bases, and 18 bases lay between the germline ends.

This clonotype is classed as medium-sized. CDR3 bases: TGTGCCAGCAGCCCGTCCGAGGTCTACGAGCAGTACTTC. Protein: CASSPSEVYEQYF. The gene calls are TRBV7-9 and TRBJ2-7; D not resolved. Germline CDR1 SEHNR, CDR2 FQNEAQ (reference sequence). V dropped 5 bases and J dropped 3 bases, with 11 bases sitting between them. This CDR3 is built from 13 residues.

At least ten counts were recorded for this clonotype. The chain combines TRBV20-1 with TRBJ2-5; 11 positions agree with TRBD2. CDR1 and CDR2 from the germline V gene are DFQATT and SNEGSKA (reference sequence). CDR3 length: 17 residues. Losses at the gene ends were 0 bases for V and 5 bases for J; bases not matched to a gene: 11. As DNA, the CDR3 is TGCAGTGCTAGAGACACTAGCGGGAGAGAGTGGAGGGAGACCCAGTACTTC. Its protein is CSARDTSGREWRETQYF.

This clonotype is medium-sized in the sample. The rearrangement uses TRBV12-3 or TRBV12-4 and TRBJ2-3, with 8 positions matching TRBD1. This CDR3 region has 18 residues. With V trimmed by 9 bases and J by 6 bases, 23 bases remained unmatched. The CDR3 DNA reads as TGTGCCAGTACACCCAGGGGGCGGATAATAAGCCCGGGGGATACGCAGTATTTT. Its translation: CASTPRGRIISPGDTQYF.

Within the sample, this clonotype is medium-sized (0.01 to 0.1%). The J gene is TRBJ2-5, the V gene TRBV4-2; 13 bases are a match to TRBD2. Germline CDR1 reads LGHNA; CDR2 reads YNFKEQ. The trim removed 0 bases at V and 1 base at J, leaving 11 bases unmatched. The CDR3 runs 20 residues. CDR3: CASSQDRWELAGGIQETQYF. As DNA, the CDR3 is TGTGCCAGCAGCCAAGATAGGTGGGAACTAGCGGGGGGGATCCAAGAGACCCAGTACTTC.

This clonotype has at least ten counts. The chain couples TRBV12-3 or TRBV12-4 to TRBJ1-1; D ambiguous. V was trimmed by 6 bases and J by 5 bases, leaving 7 bases between them. The CDR3 runs to 11 residues. CDR3 in amino acids: CASSLRTEAFF. The CDR3 DNA is TGTGCCAGCAGCTTACGGACTGAAGCTTTCTTT.

This clonotype has a count of ten or more. The genes are TRBV6-2 or TRBV6-3 and TRBJ2-7; 12 positions match TRBD1. With 6 bases clipped from V and 5 bases from J, the junction kept 8 bases outside the gene matches. The CDR3 is made up of 15 amino acids. Per germline, CDR1 MNHEY and CDR2 SVGEGT. CDR3 coding DNA: TGTGCCAGCAGAACCCCCGGGACAGGGGGCCACGAGCAGTACTTC. Protein sequence: CASRTPGTGGHEQYF.

This clonotype showed up many times. The V gene is TRBV7-9, the J gene TRBJ2-3; tentative D call: TRBD1 (5 bases). The length of the CDR3 is 15 residues. Trimming cost V 1 base and J 4 bases, with 12 bases left between them. Germline assignment: CDR1 SEHNR and CDR2 FQNEAQ (reference sequence). CDR3 residues: CASSLVRGMADTQYF. Written as DNA, the CDR3 is TGTGCCAGCAGCTTAGTAAGGGGCATGGCAGATACGCAGTATTTT.

This clonotype was counted many times. The J gene is TRBJ2-2, the V gene TRBV5-1, with D tentatively TRBD1 or TRBD2 (6 bases each). The CDR3 loop spans 15 amino acids. Trimming removed 1 base from V and 7 bases from J, with 14 bases in between. Germline loops: CDR1 SGHRS, CDR2 YFSETQ. As DNA, the CDR3 is TGCGCCAGCAGCTTGCCCTCCGGGGGCAGCGGGGAGCTGTTTTTT. Translation: CASSLPSGGSGELFF. The full variable domain, its missing parts supplied by reference TRBV5-1 and TRBJ2-2, is KAGVTQTPRYLIKTRGQQVTLSCSPISGHRSVSWYQQTPGQGLQFLFEYFSETQRNKGNFPGRFSGRQFSNSRSEMNVSTLELGDSALYLCASSLPSGGSGELFFGEGSRLTVL.

This clonotype was seen many times. This chain uses TRBV4-1 with TRBJ1-1; no firm D call. Germline CDR1 reads MGHRA; CDR2 reads YSYEKL. Trimming cost V 4 bases and J 7 bases, with 16 bases left between them. The CDR3 sequence is 14 residues long. CDR3 bases: TGCGCCAGCAGCCGAACCCCTGGACGTGATGAAGCTTTCTTT. This sequence encodes CASSRTPGRDEAFF.

This clonotype was counted many times. The chain carries TRBV4-1 and TRBJ1-1; D might be TRBD1 (6 bases). Germline CDR1 reads MGHRA; CDR2 reads YSYEKL. The CDR3 contains 12 residues. V shed 0 bases and J shed 10 bases, with 9 bases lying between them. The chain's CDR3 is CASSQDTGRAFF. Here the CDR3 DNA reads TGCGCCAGCAGCCAAGATACAGGGAGAGCTTTCTTT.

This clonotype was detected many times. The chain uses TRBV5-1 and TRBJ2-2, with a weak D call TRBD2 (6 bases). The CDR3 has 17 residues. The V end was cut by 4 bases, the J end by 0 bases, with 16 bases between. Germline lookup yields CDR1 SGHRS and CDR2 YFSETQ. The CDR3 DNA reads as TGCGCCAGCAGCCCGCGTTGGGAGGCGGCGAACACCGGGGAGCTGTTTTTT. Translated: CASSPRWEAANTGELFF. The variable domain in full, with the rest retrieved from reference TRBV5-1 and TRBJ2-2, is KAGVTQTPRYLIKTRGQQVTLSCSPISGHRSVSWYQQTPGQGLQFLFEYFSETQRNKGNFPGRFSGRQFSNSRSEMNVSTLELGDSALYLCASSPRWEAANTGELFFGEGSRLTVL.

This chain joins TRBV7-9 and TRBJ2-3; weak D call: TRBD2 (5 bases). Trimming cost V 1 base and J 1 base, with 6 bases left between them. This CDR3 has 14 amino acids. The germline CDR1 and CDR2 sequences are SEHNR and FQNEAQ (reference sequence). The CDR3 DNA reads TGTGCCAGCAGCTTAGTCGGGGGCACAGATACGCAGTATTTT. Translated: CASSLVGGTDTQYF.

Many counts were recorded for this clonotype. The CDR3 spells CASSLRGQGNKNTEAFF. For the CDR3, the DNA is TGCGCCAGCAGCTTGAGGGGACAGGGGAATAAGAACACTGAAGCTTTCTTT. The J gene is TRBJ1-1, the V gene TRBV5-1, with 10 bases aligning to TRBD1. V lost 1 base, J lost 1 base, and 7 bases stayed unmatched. The CDR3 is 17 amino acids. Germline V gene sequence: CDR1 SGHRS, CDR2 YFSETQ.

This clonotype was observed at least ten times. This chain joins TRBV15 and TRBJ1-5, with D perhaps matching TRBD1 (6 bases). V shed 0 bases and J shed 7 bases, with 16 bases lying between them. The CDR3 sequence is 16 residues long. CDR1 LNHNV and CDR2 YYDKDF come from the germline V gene (reference sequence). The CDR3 bases are TGTGCCACCAGCAGAGATACAGGGATTGGAAACCAGCCCCAGCATTTT. It yields the protein CATSRDTGIGNQPQHF.

V and J are TRBV2 and TRBJ2-7, with D hard to call. The germline V and J ends were trimmed by 2 bases and 6 bases, with 14 bases remaining between them. The CDR3 is 14 amino acids. Germline V lookup: CDR1 SNHLY, CDR2 FYNNEI. The CDR3 loop reads CASSEYGARVEQYF. DNA of the CDR3: TGTGCCAGCAGTGAATATGGCGCTAGGGTCGAGCAGTACTTC.

This clonotype was counted at least ten times. The rearrangement joins TRBV15 to TRBJ1-5, with a possible D match to TRBD1 (5 bases). V was trimmed by 5 bases and J by 0 bases, leaving 11 bases between them. Germline loops: CDR1 LNHNV, CDR2 YYDKDF (reference sequence). The CDR3 contains 15 residues. CDR3 in DNA: TGTGCCACCAGCGGGGGGGGATATAGCAATCAGCCCCAGCATTTT. Protein sequence: CATSGGGYSNQPQHF.

Many counts were recorded for this clonotype. The J gene is TRBJ2-1, the V gene TRBV15; D not certain. CDR1 LNHNV and CDR2 YYDKDF come from the germline V gene (reference sequence). This CDR3 has 17 residues. Trimming took 0 bases from V and 0 from J, leaving 12 bases between them. CDR3 amino acids: CATSRDVFLSSYNEQFF. The DNA of the CDR3 is TGTGCCACCAGCAGAGATGTATTCCTTAGCTCCTACAATGAGCAGTTCTTC.

V is TRBV7-2 and J is TRBJ2-3; 8 bases fit TRBD2. The CDR3 is 14 residues long. CDR1 and CDR2 (germline): SGHTA, FQGNSA. V shed 8 bases and J 6 bases; nucleotides not matched to a gene: 10. CDR3 amino acids: CASRKRLATDTQYF. For the CDR3, the DNA is TGTGCCAGCCGGAAACGACTAGCGACGGATACGCAGTATTTT.

This clonotype was seen repeatedly, ten times or more. The chain has TRBV6-1 and TRBJ1-1, with 7 bases lining up with TRBD1. The V gene's germline CDR1 is MNHNS and CDR2 SASEGT. This CDR3 has 15 residues. The V gene end was trimmed by 2 bases and the J gene end by 5 bases; junction bases not matched to a gene: 8. The CDR3 region has the DNA TGTGCCAGCAGTGAATTAGGGGGCCGGGGAACTGAAGCTTTCTTT. It translates to CASSELGGRGTEAFF.

This clonotype is categorized as large. The chain uses TRBV20-1 and TRBJ2-3, with 9 nucleotides matching TRBD2. Germline CDR1 DFQATT, CDR2 SNEGSKA (reference sequence). J lost 4 bases, V lost 5 bases, and 10 bases had no gene match. The CDR3 runs to 15 residues. CDR3 region: CSAGQIGGGADTQYF. CDR3 DNA sequence: TGCAGTGCTGGACAGATCGGCGGGGGGGCAGATACGCAGTATTTT.